This passage covers 21 T cell receptor beta chains from one sample sequenced in a study of T cell repertoires in cytomegalovirus infection. TCRdb analysed the reads with MiXCR anew, one entry per CDR3 protein. This table has around 530,000 distinct CDR3 sequences, 26% appearing once. The sequencing sample was made of PBMCs. The receptors originated from a human donor in good health (CMV status not recorded). Some clones in this sample may be carry-over from other donors' samples.

This clonotype was found a few times. V and J are TRBV7-9 and TRBJ1-2; D is ambiguous. The CDR3 consists of 10 residues. Between the trimmed V and J ends, which lost 3 bases and 13 bases, there was a span of 9 bases. CDR1 is SEHNR and CDR2 is FQNEAQ in the germline V gene (reference sequence). CDR3 nucleotides: TGTGCCAGCAGCTTTGAGACTGGCACCTTC. Translated, it gives CASSFETGTF.

This clonotype was seen a handful of times. J is TRBJ1-5 and V is TRBV2; TRBD1 matches at 7 bases. CDR3 size: 15 residues. The junction had 9 bases not matched to a gene; V was cut back by 4 bases and J by 6 bases. Germline V gives CDR1 SNHLY, CDR2 FYNNEI. DNA of the CDR3: TGTGCCAGCAGTGCCGACAGGGCCCCGGGTCAGCCCCAGCATTTT. Its protein is CASSADRAPGQPQHF.

This clonotype was seen more than once but under ten times. The chain uses TRBV27 and TRBJ1-5, with TRBD1 as a possible D gene (5 bases). The CDR3 extends over 13 amino acids. V lost 5 bases to trimming and J lost 9 bases, with 14 bases between them. In germline, CDR1 is MNHEY, CDR2 SMNVEV (reference sequence). The CDR3 coding sequence is TGTGCCAGCAGTGGAACAGGAGTCCGGCCCCAGCATTTT. Its translation is CASSGTGVRPQHF.

The V call is TRBV28, the J call TRBJ1-5, with 9 bases matching TRBD1. The CDR3 runs 15 residues. J gave up 10 bases and V 1 base, and 8 bases lay outside the gene matches. Germline CDR1 reads MDHEN; CDR2 reads SYDVKM. The CDR3 DNA is TGTGCCAGCAGTTTATCCCGGACAGGGGTGTCACCCCAGCATTTT. This codes for CASSLSRTGVSPQHF.

The chain joins TRBV4-1 to TRBJ2-7; D possibly uses TRBD1 or TRBD2 (5 bases each). This CDR3 is built from 18 residues. Germline V gene sequence: CDR1 MGHRA, CDR2 YSYEKL. V was clipped by 0 bases and J by 3 bases, with 21 bases between them. As DNA, the CDR3 is TGCGCCAGCAGCCAAGAAAGGGGAATCCTAGCTTCGGGCTACGAGCAGTACTTC. Amino acids: CASSQERGILASGYEQYF.

Worth noting for this clonotype: Germline and junction disagree at one end, which may indicate a read error. CDR3 DNA sequence: TGCAGTGCCAGAGATTGGTTAGCGGGGGCCTCCGGGGAGCTGTTTTTT. Translated, it gives CSARDWLAGASGELFF. This rearrangement joins TRBV20-1 to TRBJ2-2, with 9 positions matching TRBD2. Germline V gives CDR1 DFQATT, CDR2 SNEGSKA (reference sequence). CDR3 length equals 16 residues.

This clonotype was observed many times. The chain is built from TRBV7-2 and TRBJ2-5, with 8 nucleotides matching TRBD1. The CDR3 sequence is 14 residues long. CDR1 SGHTA and CDR2 FQGNSA come from the germline V gene. With V trimmed by 4 bases and J by 2 bases, 3 bases remained unmatched. The CDR3 bases are TGTGCCAGCAGCTGGGACAGGTTACAAGAGACCCAGTACTTC. Protein: CASSWDRLQETQYF.

The rearrangement uses TRBV7-9 and TRBJ2-7; the D is unclear. V lost 6 bases and J 7 bases, leaving 25 bases between the germline ends. Per germline, CDR1 SEHNR and CDR2 FQNEAQ (reference sequence). This CDR3 has 16 amino acids. The CDR3 protein is CASRPPRRRLVEEQYF. CDR3 nucleotide sequence: TGTGCCAGCAGGCCCCCCCGTCGGCGACTGGTGGAAGAGCAGTACTTC. The full variable domain, completed using reference TRBV7-9 and TRBJ2-7, is DTGVSQNPRHKITKRGQNVTFRCDPISEHNRLYWYRQTLGQGPEFLTYFQNEAQLEKSRLLSDRFSAERPKGSFSTLEIQRTEQGDSAMYLCASRPPRRRLVEEQYFGPGTRLTVT.

The chain employs TRBV6-6 and TRBJ1-3; D ambiguous. Germline CDR1 MNHNY, CDR2 SVGAGI (reference sequence). The CDR3 runs to 12 residues. V was cut by 8 bases and J by 1 base, with 6 bases left in between. The CDR3 sequence: CASLESGNTIYF. The DNA for the CDR3 is TGTGCCAGCTTAGAATCTGGAAACACCATATATTTT.

CDR3 nucleotides: TGTGCCAGCAGCCCCCCAATGCACAATGAGCAGTTCTTC. Its translation is CASSPPMHNEQFF. The J gene is TRBJ2-1, the V gene TRBV11-3; the D is unclear. Germline-derived CDR1 and CDR2 are SGHNT and YENEEA. CDR3 size: 13 residues. Trimming removed 5 bases from V and 5 bases from J, with 10 bases in between.

There are many counts of this clonotype. This chain connects TRBV7-2 to TRBJ2-1; 8 nucleotides match TRBD2. The CDR3 is made up of 16 amino acids. Germline-derived CDR1 and CDR2 are SGHTA and FQGNSA. V dropped 3 bases and J dropped 1; count of bases not matched to a gene: 5. In nucleotides, the CDR3 is TGTGCCAGCAGCTTGATAGCGGGACCTTCCTACAATGAGCAGTTCTTC. This sequence encodes CASSLIAGPSYNEQFF.

This clonotype was seen ten or more times. DNA of the CDR3: TGTGCCAGCAGCTCAAGACTAGGGGGGGCGGAGCAGTTCTTC. Encoded protein: CASSSRLGGAEQFF. This chain joins TRBV7-8 and TRBJ2-1, with D possibly TRBD2 on 7 matching bases. V lost 4 bases, J lost 10 bases, and 17 bases lay in between. Germline V lookup: CDR1 SGHVS, CDR2 FQNEAQ. There are 14 residues in the CDR3.

V and J are TRBV14 and TRBJ1-5; TRBD1 agrees at 8 bases. CDR1 SGHDN and CDR2 FVKESK come from the germline V gene. V dropped 4 bases and J dropped 5; count of bases not matched to a gene: 10. This CDR3 comprises 16 residues. CDR3 sequence (DNA): TGTGCCAGCAGCCTACTAGGACAGGGAGAGGATCAGCCCCAGCATTTT. Translated: CASSLLGQGEDQPQHF.

This sequence joins TRBV12-3 or TRBV12-4 and TRBJ2-1, with 7 bases fitting TRBD2. Trimming cost V 5 bases and J 7 bases; bases outside gene matches: 8. The CDR3 has 14 amino acids. The CDR3: CASSPNVAGNEQFF. For the CDR3, the DNA is TGTGCCAGCAGTCCAAACGTAGCGGGTAATGAGCAGTTCTTC.

The rearrangement joins TRBV9 to TRBJ1-1; tentatively, D is TRBD1 (5 bases). Germline-derived CDR1 and CDR2 are SGDLS and YYNGEE. Trimming took off 3 bases at V and 4 bases at J, with 16 bases between the two ends. CDR3 length equals 15 residues. In DNA, the CDR3 is TGTGCCAGCAGCGCCGTCGGGGCGGCGGTCACTGAAGCTTTCTTT. It encodes CASSAVGAAVTEAFF.

This clonotype was observed at least ten times. CDR3 nucleotides: TGTGCCAGCAGTATGTGGAGGGGCAGCTCCTACAATGAGCAGTTCTTC. It specifies CASSMWRGSSYNEQFF. The genes are TRBV6-2 or TRBV6-3 and TRBJ2-1; tentatively, D is TRBD2 (6 bases). Trimming removed 5 bases from V and 0 bases from J, with 14 bases in between. Germline lookup yields CDR1 MNHEY and CDR2 SVGEGT. The CDR3 is 16 amino acids.

V gene TRBV6-6 combines with J gene TRBJ2-7, with D possibly TRBD1 on 5 matching bases. Trimming took off 0 bases at V and 2 bases at J, with 8 bases between the two ends. The germline CDR1 and CDR2 sequences are MNHNY and SVGAGI (reference sequence). The CDR3 is made up of 14 amino acids. The CDR3, as DNA: TGTGCCAGCAGTTACTCTTGGACAACCTACGAGCAGTACTTC. The encoded protein is CASSYSWTTYEQYF.

This clonotype was recorded many times. The chain has TRBV12-3 or TRBV12-4 and TRBJ1-6, with D perhaps matching TRBD1 (5 bases). The CDR3 extends over 14 amino acids. V was clipped by 6 bases and J by 7 bases, with 13 bases between them. CDR3 amino acids: CASSRVGGNSPLHF. The CDR3 coding sequence is TGTGCCAGCAGCCGTGTTGGGGGGAATTCACCCCTCCACTTT.

This clonotype was detected a few times. The chain links TRBV15 to TRBJ1-4, with unresolved D. Germline CDR1 LNHNV, CDR2 YYDKDF (reference sequence). Trimming cost V 4 bases and J 0 bases, with 6 bases left between them. The CDR3 is made up of 14 amino acids. CDR3 region: CATSIGATNEKLFF. The CDR3 bases are TGTGCCACCAGCATTGGTGCAACTAATGAAAAACTGTTTTTT.

The chain joins TRBV6-1 to TRBJ2-2, with D possibly TRBD1 on 6 matching bases. The CDR3 runs to 15 residues. CDR1 is MNHNS and CDR2 is SASEGT in the germline V gene. Trimming stripped 5 bases from V and 5 bases from J, with 15 bases between. The CDR3 DNA is TGTGCCAGCAGTCCTATGCAGGGGCTAACCGGGGAGCTGTTTTTT. It encodes CASSPMQGLTGELFF.

This chain links TRBV20-1 with TRBJ2-7; D unclear. CDR1 is DFQATT and CDR2 is SNEGSKA in the germline V gene (reference sequence). The length of the CDR3 is 12 residues. Between the trimmed V and J ends, which lost 3 bases and 2 bases, there was a span of 8 bases. CDR3 residues: CSASIVPYEQYF. In nucleotides, the CDR3 is TGCAGTGCTAGCATAGTGCCCTACGAGCAGTACTTC.